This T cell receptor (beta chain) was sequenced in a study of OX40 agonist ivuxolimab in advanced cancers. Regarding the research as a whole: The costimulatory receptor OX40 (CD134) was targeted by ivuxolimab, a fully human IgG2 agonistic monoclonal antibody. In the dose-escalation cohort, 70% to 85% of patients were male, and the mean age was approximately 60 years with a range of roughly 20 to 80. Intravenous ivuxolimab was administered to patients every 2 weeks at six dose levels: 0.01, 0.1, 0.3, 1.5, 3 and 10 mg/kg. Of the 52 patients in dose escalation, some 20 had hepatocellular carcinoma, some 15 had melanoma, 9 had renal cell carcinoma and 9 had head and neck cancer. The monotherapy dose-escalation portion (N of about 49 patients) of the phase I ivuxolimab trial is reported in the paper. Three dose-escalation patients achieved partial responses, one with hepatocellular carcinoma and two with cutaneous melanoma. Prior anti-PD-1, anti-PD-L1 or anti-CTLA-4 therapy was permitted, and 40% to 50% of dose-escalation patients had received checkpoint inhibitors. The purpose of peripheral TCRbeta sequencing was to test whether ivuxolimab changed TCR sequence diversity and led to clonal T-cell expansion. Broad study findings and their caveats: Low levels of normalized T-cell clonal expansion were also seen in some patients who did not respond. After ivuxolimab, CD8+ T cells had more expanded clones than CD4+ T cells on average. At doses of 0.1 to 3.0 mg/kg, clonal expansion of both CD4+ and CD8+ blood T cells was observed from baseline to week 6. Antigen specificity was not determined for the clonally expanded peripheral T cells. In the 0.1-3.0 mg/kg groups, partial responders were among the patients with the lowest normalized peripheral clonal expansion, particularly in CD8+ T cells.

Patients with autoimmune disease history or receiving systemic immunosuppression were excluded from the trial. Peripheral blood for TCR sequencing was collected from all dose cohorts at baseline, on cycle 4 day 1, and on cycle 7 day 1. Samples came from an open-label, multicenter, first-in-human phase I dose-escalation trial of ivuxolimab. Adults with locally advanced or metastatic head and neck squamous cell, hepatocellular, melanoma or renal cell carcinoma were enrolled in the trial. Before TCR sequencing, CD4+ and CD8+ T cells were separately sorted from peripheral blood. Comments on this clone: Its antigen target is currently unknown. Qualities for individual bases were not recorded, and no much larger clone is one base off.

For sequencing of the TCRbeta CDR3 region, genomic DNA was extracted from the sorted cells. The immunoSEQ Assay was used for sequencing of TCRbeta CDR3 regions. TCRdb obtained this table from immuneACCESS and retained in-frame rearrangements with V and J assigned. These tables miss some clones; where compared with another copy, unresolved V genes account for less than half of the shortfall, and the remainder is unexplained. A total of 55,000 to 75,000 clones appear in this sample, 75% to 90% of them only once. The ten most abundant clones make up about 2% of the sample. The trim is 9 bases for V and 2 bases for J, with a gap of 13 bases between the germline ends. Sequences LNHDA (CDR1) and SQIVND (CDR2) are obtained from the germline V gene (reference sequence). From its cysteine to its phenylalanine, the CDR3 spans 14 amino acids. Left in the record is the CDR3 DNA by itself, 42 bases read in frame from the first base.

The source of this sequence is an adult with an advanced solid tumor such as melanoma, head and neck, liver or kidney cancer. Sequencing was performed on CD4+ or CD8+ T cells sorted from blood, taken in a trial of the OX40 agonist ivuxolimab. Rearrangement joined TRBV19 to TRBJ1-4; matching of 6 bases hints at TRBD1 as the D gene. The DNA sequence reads TGTGCCAGCCGATCAGGGGCCACTAATGAAAAACTGTTTTTT. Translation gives CASRSGATNEKLFF.